The clone carrying this T cell receptor beta chain was seen repeatedly, ten times or more. Antigen unknown. TCRdb processed the 5' RACE reads anew with MiXCR; each CDR3 protein has one entry. The sample contains 550,000 to 800,000 distinct CDR3 sequences, about 7.1% of which appear only once. This sample was included in a study of identical twins. Regarding the study as a whole: Out-of-frame alpha sequences common to twins were enriched for low generation probability.

The sample was also reused in another study, on yellow fever vaccine responses in identical twins.

This receptor was identified in a woman younger than 30 in good health. The sequencing input was PBMCs.

Written as DNA, the CDR3 is TGCGCCAGCAAAGGGGGAGGGTACAATGAGCAGTTCTTC. Translation: CASKGGGYNEQFF. The gene calls are TRBV5-1 and TRBJ2-1; possible D gene TRBD2, 7 bases. The V end was cut by 6 bases, the J end by 4 bases, with 11 bases between. The CDR3 runs 13 residues. From germline, CDR1 is SGHRS and CDR2 YFSETQ.